One sample yielded the 25 T cell receptor beta chains listed below, sequenced in a study of spatial heterogeneity in lung cancer. TCRdb redid the calling of the 5' RACE reads with MiXCR, one entry per CDR3 protein. The repertoire consists of a few thousand distinct CDR3 sequences, with approximately 30% occurring once and the leading ten covering about 40%. The time point: sample taken at primary tumor resection. In each case, whole RNA from tumor, nontumor lung or frozen PBMC was sequenced unsorted. The sample was PBMCs, taken at surgery. The receptors here all came from a female donor with early-stage non-small cell lung cancer.

This clonotype qualifies as medium-sized. This beta chain is an off-target read within a library intended for alpha chains, so its frequency means little. The DNA for the CDR3 is TGCAGCGTTGATTTCCCGCTAGCGTCGAATGAGCAGTTCTTC. This codes for CSVDFPLASNEQFF. The genes are TRBV29-1 and TRBJ2-1; perhaps TRBD2 as D (6 bases). The CDR3 runs 14 residues. V was shortened by 3 bases and J by 7 bases, with 16 bases between the two germline ends. In germline, CDR1 is SQVTM, CDR2 ANQGSEA.

The table lists this clonotype with a few counts. Little can be read into the size of this beta chain, an off-target read in a library designed for alpha chains. The chain uses TRBV7-3 and TRBJ2-1; D ambiguous. Germline-derived CDR1 and CDR2 are SGHTA and FQGTGA. This CDR3 region has 13 residues. Trimming stripped 5 bases from V and 9 bases from J, with 14 bases between. In nucleotides, the CDR3 is TGTGCCAGCAGCCCAAATTCAGCCAGTGAGCAGTTCTTC. Translated: CASSPNSASEQFF. The full variable domain, in which reference TRBV7-3 and TRBJ2-1 provide the parts outside the CDR3, is GAGVSQTPSNKVTEKGKYVELRCDPISGHTALYWYRQSLGQGPEFLIYFQGTGAADDSGLPNDRFFAVRPEGSVSTLKIQRTERGDSAVYLCASSPNSASEQFFGPGTRLTVL.

Comments on this clonotype: Found in a library prepared for alpha chains, this beta chain is an off-target read, and its abundance has little meaning. V gene TRBV7-3 combines with J gene TRBJ2-2, with D possibly called TRBD1 or TRBD2 (5 bases each). CDR3 length: 14 amino acids. CDR1 and CDR2 from the germline V gene are SGHTA and FQGTGA. V was clipped by 2 bases and J by 6 bases, with 10 bases between them. The CDR3 region has the DNA TGTGCCAGCAGCTTATACAAGGGACCCGGGGAGCTGTTTTTT. This translates into CASSLYKGPGELFF.

Note on this clonotype: The library was built for alpha chains, so this beta chain is an off-target read and its size means little. The chain couples TRBV7-2 to TRBJ2-3; D uncertain. Trimming took off 6 bases at V and 0 bases at J, with 13 bases between the two ends. Looked up from germline, CDR1 is SGHTA and CDR2 is FQGNSA. This CDR3 has 15 residues. The CDR3, as DNA: TGTGCCAGCAGATCGTTGGAGTGGAGCACAGATACGCAGTATTTT. Its translation: CASRSLEWSTDTQYF.

This clonotype was detected a few times. A library prepared for alpha chains yielded this beta chain as an off-target read; its size is of little meaning. The rearrangement uses TRBV12-3 or TRBV12-4 and TRBJ2-5, with D perhaps matching TRBD1 or TRBD2 (6 bases each). Between the trimmed V and J ends, which lost 5 bases and 5 bases, there was a span of 21 bases. CDR3 size: 16 residues. CDR3 DNA sequence: TGTGCCAGCAGTGGGCGGGACACCCTGAACGGGGAGACCCAGTACTTC. This codes for CASSGRDTLNGETQYF.

On this clonotype itself: Being off target in a library aimed at alpha chains, this beta chain has a size of little meaning. This chain uses TRBV27 with TRBJ2-1, with 11 positions matching TRBD2. After removal of 4 bases from V and 6 bases from J, the junction contained 5 bases not matched to a gene. Looked up from germline, CDR1 is MNHEY and CDR2 is SMNVEV (reference sequence). There are 15 residues in the CDR3. CDR3 sequence: CASSSGLAESNEQFF. The CDR3 coding sequence is TGTGCCAGCAGTTCGGGACTAGCGGAATCCAATGAGCAGTTCTTC.

This clonotype was seen a handful of times. The library was prepared for alpha chains; this beta chain is a stray read, so its frequency means little. The rearrangement joins TRBV4-2 to TRBJ2-3; a possible D gene is TRBD2 (6 bases). The CDR3 sequence is 13 residues long. Per the germline V gene, CDR1 is LGHNA and CDR2 is YNFKEQ. V shed 11 bases and J shed 3 bases, with 15 bases lying between them. In DNA form, the CDR3 reads TGTGCCGCGGGGTTGGGGAGAACAGATACGCAGTATTTT. It codes for CAAGLGRTDTQYF.

With respect to this clonotype: Found in a library prepared for alpha chains, this beta chain is an off-target read, and its abundance has little meaning. This chain connects TRBV11-2 to TRBJ2-3, with D possibly being TRBD2 (5 bases). From germline, CDR1 is SGHAT and CDR2 FQNNGV. Between the trimmed V and J ends, which lost 2 bases and 2 bases, there was a span of 11 bases. The CDR3 contains 15 residues. The CDR3 DNA reads TGTGCCAGCAGCTTACGGCCGGGGTTCACAGATACGCAGTATTTT. It codes for CASSLRPGFTDTQYF.

This clonotype came up a few times. A library prepared for alpha chains yielded this beta chain as an off-target read; its size is of little meaning. The V and J genes are TRBV24-1 and TRBJ2-3; tentatively, D is TRBD1 or TRBD2 (5 bases each). Trimming pared 10 bases from V and 0 bases from J, leaving 10 bases between. The length of the CDR3 is 13 residues. Germline values: CDR1 KGHDR, CDR2 SFDVKD. The CDR3 coding sequence is TGTGCCACGAGGGACGGAAGCACAGATACGCAGTATTTT. Its translation is CATRDGSTDTQYF.

This clonotype was seen a handful of times. This beta chain is a stray read from a library made for alpha chains; its abundance is not meaningful. The chain couples TRBV28 to TRBJ2-5; 7 bases agree with TRBD1. V was pared by 7 bases and J by 1 base, with 12 bases of the junction left unmatched. Per germline, CDR1 MDHEN and CDR2 SYDVKM. CDR3 length: 16 amino acids. The CDR3 sequence: CASNPIQGVGQETQYF. The CDR3 region has the DNA TGTGCCAGCAACCCCATCCAGGGGGTGGGCCAAGAGACCCAGTACTTC.

In this sample, this clonotype turned up a few times. The size of this beta chain means little, since it is a stray read in a library made for alpha chains. The rearrangement uses TRBV3-1 and TRBJ2-5; D unclear. V was pared by 5 bases and J by 4 bases, with 8 bases between. This CDR3 spans 12 amino acids. The germline gives CDR1 LGHDT, CDR2 YNNKEL (reference sequence). The CDR3 sequence: CASSYDGETQYF. The CDR3 DNA reads as TGTGCCAGCAGCTACGATGGAGAGACCCAGTACTTC.

A remark on this clonotype: Since the library was made to target alpha chains, this beta chain is a stray read and its abundance is not meaningful. The V call is TRBV18, the J call TRBJ2-7; the D is unclear. V was clipped by 3 bases and J by 2 bases, with 8 bases between them. The CDR3 has 13 amino acids. Germline CDR1 is KGHSH and CDR2 is LQKENI. Here the CDR3 DNA reads TGTGCCAGCTCACCCCCTAACCCCTACGAGCAGTACTTC. It is translated as CASSPPNPYEQYF.

As regards this clonotype: The library was designed around alpha chains, so this beta chain is a stray read whose abundance carries little weight. This chain uses TRBV23-1 with TRBJ2-2; 10 nucleotides line up with TRBD2. TRBV23-1 is labeled an ORF, and its function is uncertain. After removal of 1 base from V and 4 bases from J, the junction contained 15 bases not matched to a gene. The CDR3 spans 20 residues. CDR3 loop: CASSQLSEGLAPRGTGELFF. As DNA, the CDR3 is TGCGCCAGCAGTCAATTGTCTGAGGGACTAGCGCCGCGAGGCACCGGGGAGCTGTTTTTT.

On this clonotype: As an off-target read in a library built for alpha chains, this beta chain has a frequency of little significance. The genes are TRBV7-9 and TRBJ2-5; D possibly corresponds to TRBD1 (5 bases). The CDR3 length is 15 residues. From germline, CDR1 is SEHNR and CDR2 FQNEAQ (reference sequence). V was trimmed by 4 bases and J by 1 base, leaving 13 bases between them. The CDR3 is CASSSTGSFQETQYF. In DNA form, the CDR3 reads TGTGCCAGCAGCTCCACAGGAAGCTTCCAAGAGACCCAGTACTTC.

With regard to this clonotype: The size of this beta chain means little, since it is a stray read in a library made for alpha chains. V gene TRBV5-4 combines with J gene TRBJ2-3; TRBD2 matches 7 bases. The V gene's germline CDR1 is SGHNT and CDR2 YYREEE (reference sequence). CDR3 size: 16 residues. V lost 0 bases, J lost 2 bases, and 6 bases stayed unmatched. The CDR3 protein is CASSLGASGYTDTQYF. The CDR3 nucleotides are TGTGCCAGCAGCTTGGGAGCTAGCGGATACACAGATACGCAGTATTTT.

A word on this clonotype: Within a library made for alpha chains, this beta chain is off target, and its count is uninformative. This chain uses TRBV4-2 with TRBJ2-7, with 11 bases that match TRBD2. Germline V gives CDR1 LGHNA, CDR2 YNFKEQ. The CDR3 totals 15 residues. V dropped 1 base and J dropped 4; count of bases not matched to a gene: 3. The CDR3 is CASSQGLAGIYEQYF. The DNA for the CDR3 is TGTGCCAGCAGCCAAGGACTAGCGGGAATATACGAGCAGTACTTC.

Only a few counts were recorded for this clonotype. This beta chain is an unintended read in a library built for alpha chains; its size means little. This sequence joins TRBV12-3 or TRBV12-4 and TRBJ1-2; D not resolved. The CDR3 length is 12 residues. Trimming took off 5 bases at V and 4 bases at J, with 8 bases between the two ends. CDR3 region: CASSPDIYGYTF. The DNA of the CDR3 is TGTGCCAGCAGTCCCGACATCTATGGCTACACCTTC.

By frequency in the sample, this clonotype is medium-sized. This beta chain represents an off-target read in a library built for alpha chains; its size is of limited meaning. The chain combines TRBV20-1 with TRBJ2-4; 12 nucleotides align to TRBD2. Germline lookup yields CDR1 DFQATT and CDR2 SNEGSKA (reference sequence). V dropped 0 bases and J dropped 4; count of bases not matched to a gene: 7. The CDR3 spans 17 residues. In DNA form, the CDR3 reads TGCAGTGCTAGAGATAGGACTAGCGGGACGGTTAAAAACATTCAGTACTTC. Its translation: CSARDRTSGTVKNIQYF.

About this clonotype: Since it is a stray read in a library aimed at alpha chains, this beta chain has a size that is not meaningful. V is TRBV11-3 and J is TRBJ2-2, with D perhaps matching TRBD1 (6 bases). The V end lost 4 bases, the J end lost 4 bases, and 10 bases lay between the germline ends. The germline V gene has CDR1 SGHNT and CDR2 YENEEA. The CDR3 runs to 14 residues. The CDR3 region is CASSSDRFTGELFF. CDR3 nucleotide sequence: TGTGCCAGCAGCTCGGACAGATTCACCGGGGAGCTGTTTTTT.

Turning to this clonotype: This beta chain is a stray read from a library made for alpha chains; its abundance is not meaningful. The J gene is TRBJ2-6, the V gene TRBV28; a weak D match, TRBD1 (6 bases). With 6 bases removed from V and 4 bases from J, the gap between germline ends came to 16 bases. Germline V gene lookup returns CDR1 MDHEN and CDR2 SYDVKM. This CDR3 comprises 16 residues. CDR3 in amino acids: CASSGPGVMGANVLTF. CDR3 coding DNA: TGTGCCAGCAGCGGGCCAGGGGTAATGGGGGCCAACGTCCTGACTTTC.

With regard to this clonotype: The library was built for alpha chains, so this beta chain is an off-target read and its size means little. The rearrangement links TRBV7-9 to TRBJ2-7; D not resolved. The CDR3 length is 14 residues. Trimming took off 5 bases at V and 3 bases at J, with 14 bases between the two ends. Germline-derived CDR1 and CDR2 are SEHNR and FQNEAQ (reference sequence). CDR3 amino acids: CASSLETLYYEQYF. The CDR3 DNA sequence: TGTGCCAGCAGCCTAGAGACACTTTACTACGAGCAGTACTTC. The entire variable domain, with the rest obtained from reference TRBV7-9 and TRBJ2-7, is as follows: DTGVSQNPRHKITKRGQNVTFRCDPISEHNRLYWYRQTLGQGPEFLTYFQNEAQLEKSRLLSDRFSAERPKGSFSTLEIQRTEQGDSAMYLCASSLETLYYEQYFGPGTRLTVT.

By its share, this clonotype is medium-sized. For a library built for alpha chains, this beta chain is a stray read; little rests on its size. The rearrangement links TRBV9 to TRBJ2-5; the D is unclear. CDR1 is SGDLS and CDR2 is YYNGEE in the germline V gene. The V end was cut by 4 bases, the J end by 5 bases, with 12 bases between. The CDR3 consists of 13 residues. The DNA for the CDR3 is TGTGCCAGCAGCTTATCCCCGGAGGAGACCCAGTACTTC. Translated, it gives CASSLSPEETQYF.

Relative to its sample, this clonotype is medium-sized. For a library built for alpha chains, this beta chain is a stray read; little rests on its size. This chain joins TRBV7-9 and TRBJ2-1; D could derive from TRBD1 or TRBD2 (6 bases each). Trimming took 5 bases from V and 9 from J, leaving 14 bases between them. CDR3 length equals 13 residues. CDR1 SEHNR and CDR2 FQNEAQ come from the germline V gene (reference sequence). The CDR3 bases are TGTGCCAGCAGCCAAGGGGGGCCCGGTGAGCAGTTCTTC. Translating gives CASSQGGPGEQFF.

To note about this clonotype: This beta chain came through as a stray read in a library set up for alpha chains, and its size says little. The gene calls are TRBV24-1 and TRBJ2-1, with 9 bases lining up with TRBD2. V dropped 5 bases and J dropped 7; count of bases not matched to a gene: 8. The CDR3 is 15 residues long. The germline V gene encodes CDR1 KGHDR and CDR2 SFDVKD. In DNA form, the CDR3 reads TGTGCCACCAGTGTCGGGATAGCGGGAGTTAATGAGCAGTTCTTC. Translating it yields CATSVGIAGVNEQFF.

This clonotype has more than one count but fewer than ten. The size of this beta chain means little, since it is a stray read in a library made for alpha chains. This chain joins TRBV12-3 or TRBV12-4 and TRBJ2-3; D unclear. The germline V and J ends were trimmed by 1 base and 4 bases, with 6 bases remaining between them. The CDR3 covers 13 residues. The CDR3 here is CASSLGRSDTQYF. The CDR3 DNA sequence: TGTGCCAGCAGTTTAGGCCGCTCAGATACGCAGTATTTT.